The count of the clone carrying this T cell receptor beta chain is one. The data derive from a study of blood T cell repertoires in COVID-19. Original handling: It was from reference gene primer amplification that nucleated cell counts were estimated. Assay used: immunoSEQ multiplex PCR; TCRdb lists only in-frame clones, some missing. That table supplies the V and J calls and clone size; D and trimming were determined from the DNA. The sample lists roughly 370,000 clones, around nine tenths occurring once. In germline, CDR1 is LGHNA, CDR2 YNFKEQ. This CDR3 contains 18 residues. J was trimmed by 2 bases and V by 3 bases; bases with no gene match: 15.

The sequence derives from a woman aged 50 to 60 who had recovered from COVID-19. The sequenced sample consisted of PBMCs or T cells enriched from blood (not recorded which). The V call is TRBV4-2, the J call TRBJ1-2, with 7 bases matching TRBD1. The CDR3 DNA reads as TGTGCCAGCAGCCAGGTCCTAATAGGAGACAGGGCCAACTATGGCTACACCTTC. The encoded protein is CASSQVLIGDRANYGYTF.